One and the same sample provided the 2 T cell receptor beta chains below, sequenced in a study of T-cell reconstitution after alpha-beta-depleted transplantation in children. Preparation of the TCRbeta library was carried out with unique molecular identifiers. TCRdb passed the PCR reads through MiXCR, listing each CDR3 protein once. The sample carries around 200,000 distinct CDR3 sequences, roughly a tenth recorded once. Sequencing was performed on PBMCs from the stem cell graft donor, taken from the stem cell graft. The source of these receptors is a human donor who donated a stem cell graft to a child with acute lymphoblastic leukemia.

This clonotype was observed many times. The genes are TRBV3-1 and TRBJ2-1, with D maybe TRBD2 (5 bases). V was cut by 0 bases and J by 7 bases, with 10 bases left in between. Germline CDR1 and CDR2: LGHDT and YNNKEL (reference sequence). CDR3 length: 14 residues. The CDR3 DNA follows: TGTGCCAGCAGCCAAGAACGAACGGGAAATGAGCAGTTCTTC. Encoded protein: CASSQERTGNEQFF.

This clonotype appeared many times. This chain uses TRBV27 with TRBJ1-1; no reliable D call. The CDR3 is 13 residues long. In germline, CDR1 is MNHEY, CDR2 SMNVEV (reference sequence). Trimming removed 4 bases from V and 4 bases from J, with 10 bases in between. This CDR3 is CASSSRGSTEAFF. CDR3 in DNA: TGTGCCAGCAGTTCGAGAGGGAGCACTGAAGCTTTCTTT.